A selection of T cell receptor beta chains follows, all from one sample in a study of blood T cells in healthy people across ages. TCRdb processed the 5' RACE reads anew with MiXCR; each CDR3 protein has one entry. Here the sample spans some 710,000 distinct CDR3 sequences, about 47% being singletons. Sequenced: blood. These receptors were taken from a man older than 75 in good health. Both conserved end residues are part of each CDR3. Fields, in order: V gene, clone size, D gene, J gene, CDR3 protein, CDR3 DNA. The D gene is left open where the match is weak. Clone size appears in some rows only: once, few, many, or a class for an expanded clone.

TRBV29-1	NA	NA	TRBJ1-4	CSVGESDEKLFF	TGCAGCGTTGGGGAGTCAGACGAAAAACTGTTTTTT
TRBV15	NA	NA	TRBJ2-1	CATQGSYSVSYNEQFF	TGTGCCACCCAGGGGAGTTATTCTGTCTCCTACAATGAGCAGTTCTTC
TRBV12-3/TRBV12-4	NA	TRBD2	TRBJ2-1	CASSLYSGSLSYNEQFF	TGTGCAAGCAGTTTGTATAGCGGGAGTCTCTCCTACAATGAGCAGTTCTTC
TRBV29-1	few	NA	TRBJ1-1	CSGRSGRNTEAFF	TGCAGCGGCAGATCCGGGAGAAACACTGAAGCTTTCTTT
TRBV6-6	NA	TRBD2	TRBJ2-1	CASLGTSENNEQFF	TGTGCCAGCCTCGGCACTAGCGAAAACAATGAGCAGTTCTTC
TRBV27	NA	NA	TRBJ2-1	CASIGAGGNNEQFF	TGTGCCAGCATAGGAGCGGGTGGAAACAATGAGCAGTTCTTC
TRBV9	many	NA	TRBJ2-1	CASSVAPASTYNEQFF	TGTGCCAGCAGCGTAGCCCCGGCTAGTACCTACAATGAGCAGTTCTTC
TRBV7-2	few	TRBD2	TRBJ2-3	CASSPKLAGGGDTQYF	TGTGCCAGCAGCCCGAAACTAGCGGGAGGAGGGGATACGCAGTATTTT
TRBV3-1	NA	TRBD2	TRBJ2-7	CASSPTSGGNYEQYF	TGTGCCAGCAGCCCGACTAGCGGGGGTAACTACGAGCAGTACTTC
TRBV5-1	NA	NA	TRBJ2-7	CASSPTGETLYEQYF	TGCGCCAGCAGTCCGACGGGGGAAACCCTGTACGAGCAGTACTTC
TRBV27	few	NA	TRBJ2-3	CASRPRSASTDTQYF	TGTGCCAGCAGACCTCGTTCGGCTAGCACAGATACGCAGTATTTT
TRBV4-1	NA	NA	TRBJ2-3	CASSQEVRDTQYF	TGCGCCAGCAGCCAGGAAGTTAGAGATACGCAGTATTTT
TRBV13	many	TRBD1	TRBJ2-7	CASSLQGAEQYF	TGTGCCAGCAGCTTACAGGGGGCTGAGCAGTACTTC
TRBV10-3	NA	NA	TRBJ2-3	CASTITSSTDTQYF	TGTGCCAGTACAATAACTAGTAGCACAGATACGCAGTATTTT
TRBV30	once	NA	TRBJ2-1	CAWSVLGAGVDEQFF	TGTGCCTGGAGTGTATTGGGCGCAGGAGTGGATGAGCAGTTCTTC
TRBV11-1	many	NA	TRBJ2-1	CASSLDGGSYNEQFF	TGTGCCAGCAGCTTAGATGGGGGCTCCTACAATGAGCAGTTCTTC
TRBV27	NA	TRBD1	TRBJ2-5	CASSSNDRVWETQYF	TGTGCCAGCAGTTCAAACGACAGGGTCTGGGAGACCCAGTACTTC
TRBV7-2	few	TRBD2	TRBJ2-3	CASSREASGGDNTQYF	TGTGCCAGCAGCCGTGAAGCAAGCGGGGGGGATAATACGCAGTATTTT
TRBV6-2/TRBV6-3	many	NA	TRBJ2-1	CASSPKDRIGNEQFF	TGTGCCAGCAGCCCCAAAGACAGGATAGGGAATGAGCAGTTCTTC
TRBV4-3	many	NA	TRBJ2-1	CASSSSPPGYNEQFF	TGCGCCAGCAGCTCCTCCCCCCCGGGATACAATGAGCAGTTCTTC
TRBV5-1	NA	NA	TRBJ2-1	CASSLRSDRTHNEQFF	TGCGCCAGCAGCTTGCGATCTGATAGGACCCACAATGAGCAGTTCTTC
TRBV28	few	NA	TRBJ2-5	CASRSMETQYF	TGTGCCAGCAGGAGCATGGAGACCCAGTACTTC
TRBV29-1	NA	NA	TRBJ2-3	CSGRDSADAQYF	TGCAGCGGCCGGGACTCGGCGGATGCGCAGTATTTT
TRBV5-1	many	NA	TRBJ2-7	CASSLEQFGDEQYF	TGCGCCAGCAGCTTGGAACAATTCGGCGACGAGCAGTACTTC
TRBV11-2	NA	NA	TRBJ2-2	CASSLHSIRADGELFF	TGTGCCAGCAGCTTACATAGTATAAGGGCCGACGGGGAGCTGTTTTTT
TRBV20-1	NA	NA	TRBJ2-4	CSARDLGTPKGNIQYF	TGCAGTGCTAGAGATCTCGGCACCCCCAAAGGAAACATTCAGTACTTC
TRBV9	NA	TRBD2	TRBJ2-7	CARPTSENDEQYF	TGTGCCCGCCCGACTAGCGAGAACGACGAGCAGTACTTC
TRBV20-1	once	TRBD1	TRBJ1-4	CSATPGTVREKLFF	TGCAGTGCTACCCCCGGGACAGTACGTGAAAAACTGTTTTTT
TRBV20-1	few	TRBD2	TRBJ2-1	CSARDRFSGRAGYNEQFF	TGCAGTGCTAGAGATCGGTTTAGCGGGAGGGCCGGCTACAATGAGCAGTTCTTC
TRBV20-1	NA	TRBD2	TRBJ2-1	CSAPGTSSNYNEQFF	TGCAGTGCCCCAGGGACTAGCTCTAATTACAATGAGCAGTTCTTC
TRBV3-1	once	TRBD2	TRBJ2-7	CASSQYSGRNSYEQYF	TGTGCCAGCAGCCAATACAGCGGGAGGAACTCCTACGAGCAGTACTTC
TRBV9	NA	TRBD2	TRBJ2-1	CASSADPAGLNEQFF	TGTGCCAGCAGCGCCGACCCAGCGGGATTGAATGAGCAGTTCTTC
TRBV20-1	NA	TRBD1	TRBJ1-2	CSARGQAYGYTF	TGCAGTGCTAGGGGACAGGCCTATGGCTACACCTTC
TRBV12-3/TRBV12-4	NA	NA	TRBJ2-7	CASIRGGDVDEQYF	TGTGCCAGCATCAGAGGGGGAGATGTTGATGAGCAGTACTTC
TRBV5-1	NA	NA	TRBJ2-7	CASSQGTSSYEQYF	TGCGCCAGCAGCCAGGGAACAAGCTCCTACGAGCAGTACTTC
TRBV12-3/TRBV12-4	NA	TRBD1	TRBJ1-2	CASSVGQANYGYTF	TGTGCCAGCAGTGTTGGACAGGCCAACTATGGCTACACCTTC
TRBV29-1	few	TRBD2	TRBJ2-7	CSAKGSGSFNEQYF	TGCAGCGCTAAAGGGAGCGGGAGTTTCAACGAGCAGTACTTC
TRBV4-1	NA	NA	TRBJ2-5	CASSHNWYEQYF	TGCGCCAGCAGCCACAACTGGTATGAGCAGTACTTC
TRBV7-3	NA	NA	TRBJ2-1	CASSSLKGGWNEQFF	TGTGCCAGCAGCTCGCTCAAGGGGGGCTGGAATGAGCAGTTCTTC
TRBV9	NA	TRBD2	TRBJ2-5	CASSVEAGGGVQETQYF	TGTGCCAGCAGCGTAGAGGCGGGCGGGGGGGTTCAAGAGACCCAGTACTTC
TRBV5-1	NA	NA	TRBJ2-7	CASSLEGYYEQYF	TGCGCCAGCAGCTTGGAGGGCTACTACGAGCAGTACTTC
TRBV7-9	NA	TRBD2	TRBJ2-7	CASSLDGGAREQYF	TGTGCCAGCAGCTTAGACGGGGGGGCGCGCGAGCAGTACTTC
TRBV4-2	NA	NA	TRBJ2-7	CASSQVINEQYF	TGTGCCAGCAGCCAAGTTATCAATGAGCAGTACTTC
TRBV13	many	TRBD2	TRBJ2-5	CASSKGLAGETQYF	TGTGCCAGCAGCAAGGGACTAGCTGGAGAGACCCAGTACTTC
TRBV4-3	few	NA	TRBJ2-1	CASSQEGQQYNEQFF	TGCGCCAGCAGCCAAGAGGGTCAACAGTACAATGAGCAGTTCTTC
TRBV15	many	NA	TRBJ2-1	CATSRDRDEQFF	TGTGCCACCAGCAGAGATCGCGATGAGCAGTTCTTC
TRBV7-2	few	NA	TRBJ2-5	CASSLFRDEQYF	TGTGCCAGCAGCTTATTCCGGGATGAGCAGTACTTC